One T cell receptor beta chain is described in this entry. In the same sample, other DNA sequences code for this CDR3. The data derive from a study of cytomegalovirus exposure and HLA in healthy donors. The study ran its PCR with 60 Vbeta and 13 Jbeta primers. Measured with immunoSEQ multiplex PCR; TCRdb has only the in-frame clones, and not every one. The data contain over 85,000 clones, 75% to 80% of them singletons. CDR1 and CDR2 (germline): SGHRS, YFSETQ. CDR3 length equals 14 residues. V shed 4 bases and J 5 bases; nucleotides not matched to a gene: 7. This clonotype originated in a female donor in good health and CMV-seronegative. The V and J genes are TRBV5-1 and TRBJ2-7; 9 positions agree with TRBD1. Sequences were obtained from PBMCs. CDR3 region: CASSRGQGRHEQYF. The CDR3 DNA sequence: TGCGCCAGCAGCAGAGGACAGGGGCGTCACGAGCAGTACTTC.